The present T cell receptor beta chain was sequenced within a study of blood T cell repertoires in COVID-19. The wider study: Samples representing acute and convalescent COVID-19 were sourced from the United States, Italy and Spain. PBMCs, B-cell-depleted T cells, or T cells provided the cDNA or gDNA that made up the material.

The germline V gene encodes CDR1 SGDLS and CDR2 YYNGEE. The J segment lost 4 bases and the V segment lost 0 bases, leaving 3 bases of the junction unmatched. This CDR3 spans 14 amino acids. Authors' processing steps: Nucleated cell number was recorded as an estimate derived from reference gene primer amplification. Method: immunoSEQ multiplex PCR; TCRdb's copy keeps in-frame clones and lacks some. The DNA gave D and trimming, while V, J and clone size come from that table. Counted here are about 300,000 clones, about 91% occurring once; the ten biggest clones make up approximately 7%. Sequencing was carried out using peripheral blood. V and J are TRBV9 and TRBJ2-5, with 7 bases matching TRBD1. The receptor was derived from a woman aged 25 to 39 who had recovered from COVID-19. The chain's CDR3 is CASSVVGTAETQYF. CDR3 DNA sequence: TGTGCCAGCAGCGTAGTCGGGACAGCAGAGACCCAGTACTTC. The whole variable domain, remainder taken from reference TRBV9 and TRBJ2-5, is DSGVTQTPKHLITATGQRVTLRCSPRSGDLSVYWYQQSLDQGLQFLIQYYNGEERAKGNILERFSAQQFPDLHSELNLSSLELGDSALYFCASSVVGTAETQYFGPGTRLLVL.